This T cell receptor (beta chain) was sequenced for a study of cytomegalovirus exposure and HLA in healthy donors. The germline CDR1 and CDR2 sequences are MDHEN and SYDVKM. The CDR3 is made up of 17 amino acids. Trimming at V came to 6 bases and at J to 2 bases, leaving 6 bases not matched to a gene. PCR amplification relied on 60 Vbeta primers (plus 13 Jbeta primers). Assay: immunoSEQ multiplex PCR; the TCRdb copy retains only in-frame clones and omits some. The top ten clones hold roughly 0.58% of a sample with some 200,000 clones, 70% to 85% of them seen once. This clone was recorded once. This TCR derives from a woman aged 40 to 50 in good health and CMV-seronegative. V and J are TRBV28 and TRBJ2-2, with 13 bases lining up with TRBD2. Sequenced: PBMCs. CDR3 bases: TGTGCCAGCAGGGGACTAGCGGGGAGAATTAACACCGGGGAGCTGTTTTTT. Translated, it gives CASRGLAGRINTGELFF.